This T cell receptor beta chain was retrieved from a study of blood T cell repertoires in COVID-19. Looking at the study overall: Researchers got acute and convalescent COVID-19 samples from the United States, Italy and Spain. PBMCs, B-cell-depleted T cells, or T cells were the source of the cDNA or gDNA that made up the material.

Original processing methods: Researchers report that nucleated cell counts were estimated from reference gene primer amplification. Assay used: immunoSEQ multiplex PCR; TCRdb lists only in-frame clones, some missing. Clonal size and the V and J genes are those of that table, whereas D and trimming came from the DNA. The data contain around 83,000 clones, approximately 90% of them singletons. The CDR3 runs to 19 residues. The V and J ends lost 1 base and 1 base, in that order; junction bases with no gene match: 10. CDR1 LGHDT and CDR2 YNNKEL come from the germline V gene (reference sequence). This chain uses TRBV3-1 (or the pseudogene TRBV3-2) with TRBJ2-2; 9 bases are a match to TRBD1. The receptor was isolated from a man between 65 and 85 years old with active or convalescent COVID-19. The sequencing input was peripheral blood. CDR3 residues: CASSQVNDRGILNTGELFF. The CDR3 DNA sequence: TGTGCCAGCAGCCAAGTAAACGACAGGGGGATACTGAACACCGGGGAGCTGTTTTTT.